This passage covers 8 T cell receptor beta chains from one sample sequenced in a study of T cell responses to AZD1222 COVID-19 vaccine. This table comes from immunoSEQ multiplex PCR, and its TCRdb copy is limited to in-frame clones, with some not included. The table shows 140,000 to 150,000 clones, with about nine tenths occurring only once. The sequences come from peripheral blood, collected on day 0 of AZD1222 vaccination. Receptors originate from an adult in good health.

This clone occurred a few times. This sequence joins TRBV5-4 and TRBJ1-2; no definite D call. V lost 4 bases to trimming and J lost 8 bases, with 18 bases between them. This CDR3 is built from 14 residues. CDR1 and CDR2 from the germline V gene are SGHNT and YYREEE (reference sequence). The CDR3 nucleotides are TGTGCCAGCAGCCCTTACCGGGCGTTGGGAGGCTACACCTTC. Its translation: CASSPYRALGGYTF.

V usage is TRBV6-4 and J usage is TRBJ1-5; D might be TRBD1 (6 bases). Germline V gene sequence: CDR1 MRHNA, CDR2 SNTAGT. CDR3 length: 15 amino acids. V lost 0 bases and J lost 7, with 13 bases in between. For the CDR3, the DNA is TGTGCCAGCAGTGACTCGGACAGACTACACCAGCCCCAGCATTTT. This encodes CASSDSDRLHQPQHF.

The chain joins TRBV27 to TRBJ2-7; TRBD1 aligns across 8 bases. The J segment lost 11 bases and the V segment lost 4 bases, leaving 19 bases of the junction unmatched. Per the germline V gene, CDR1 is MNHEY and CDR2 is SMNVEV (reference sequence). The CDR3 has 16 amino acids. DNA for the CDR3: TGTGCCAGCAGTTCCTTCGGACAGGGTGAAATTGAGAAGGAGTACTTC. Translation: CASSSFGQGEIEKEYF.

Regarding this clone: Other nucleotide sequences in the sample specify the same CDR3. This chain connects TRBV11-2 to TRBJ1-1; D is ambiguous. Trimming removed 2 bases from V and 6 bases from J, with 7 bases in between. The CDR3 runs to 12 residues. Germline assignment: CDR1 SGHAT and CDR2 FQNNGV. The CDR3 DNA follows: TGTGCCAGCAGCTTAAGACCTTCTGAAGCTTTCTTT. Translation: CASSLRPSEAFF.

V gene TRBV7-8 combines with J gene TRBJ2-3; TRBD2 matches 8 bases. The CDR3 covers 15 residues. Germline CDR1 is SGHVS and CDR2 is FQNEAQ. V was pared by 10 bases and J by 0 bases, with 9 bases of the junction left unmatched. CDR3 region: CATTRGAGSTDTQYF. The CDR3 region has the DNA TGTGCCACCACGCGGGGGGCGGGAAGCACAGATACGCAGTATTTT.

The rearrangement uses TRBV5-1 and TRBJ2-7, with D unclear. Trimming left V 1 base short and J 2 bases short, with 7 bases between. CDR3 length: 13 residues. Germline lookup yields CDR1 SGHRS and CDR2 YFSETQ. In DNA form, the CDR3 reads TGCGCCAGCAGCTTGAATGGGGCCTACGAGCAGTACTTC. This encodes CASSLNGAYEQYF.

The chain is built from TRBV5-3 and TRBJ1-2; unclear D gene. TRBV5-3 is an ORF, and what it does is uncertain. This CDR3 has 12 residues. Trimming removed 4 bases at V and 8 bases at J, with 12 bases between. The CDR3 bases are TGTGCCAGAAGCCTGCCATCGATCGGCTACACCTTC. Its translation: CARSLPSIGYTF.

The chain carries TRBV19 and TRBJ2-1, with D tentatively TRBD1 or TRBD2 (5 bases each). Germline V CDR1 and CDR2: LNHDA, SQIVND (reference sequence). CDR3 length: 11 amino acids. Trimming took off 3 bases at V and 12 bases at J, with 9 bases between the two ends. This CDR3 reads CASSMGGGQFF. In DNA form, the CDR3 reads TGTGCCAGTAGTATGGGTGGGGGGCAGTTCTTC.